A selection of T cell receptor beta chains follows, all from one sample in a study of blood T cell repertoires in COVID-19. The repertoire was sequenced with immunoSEQ multiplex PCR; TCRdb's copy has only in-frame clones and lacks some. The table shows about 14,000 clones, with roughly 88% occurring only once. Sequencing used peripheral blood. Receptors originate from a woman aged 50 to 65 with active or convalescent COVID-19. Both conserved end residues are part of each CDR3. Each record gives: V gene, J gene, D gene, CDR3 protein. D genes are given only for firm matches.

v_gene: TRBV5-4
j_gene: TRBJ1-1
d_gene: TRBD1
CDR3aa: CASSLIDRATEAFF

v_gene: TRBV5-1
j_gene: TRBJ1-2
d_gene: TRBD1
CDR3aa: CASSLPGTGGDYGYTF

v_gene: TRBV7-8
j_gene: TRBJ1-2
d_gene: -
CDR3aa: CASSPWTAKGYGYTF

v_gene: TRBV3-1/TRBV3-2
j_gene: TRBJ2-5
d_gene: TRBD2
CDR3aa: CASSPGTSGETQYF

v_gene: TRBV4-1
j_gene: TRBJ2-7
d_gene: TRBD1
CDR3aa: CASSQVGQGADEQYF

v_gene: TRBV28
j_gene: TRBJ2-7
d_gene: TRBD2
CDR3aa: CASTLSYGGTTPGFYEQYF

v_gene: TRBV7-9
j_gene: TRBJ2-7
d_gene: TRBD1
CDR3aa: CASSWTGKPYEQYF

v_gene: TRBV21-1
j_gene: TRBJ1-3
d_gene: -
CDR3aa: CASSKATIRTGDSGNTIYF

v_gene: TRBV18
j_gene: TRBJ1-1
d_gene: TRBD1
CDR3aa: CASSTYYYRGTNTEAFF

v_gene: TRBV29-1
j_gene: TRBJ2-3
d_gene: TRBD2
CDR3aa: CSVEVGGLPTDTQYF

v_gene: TRBV27
j_gene: TRBJ2-2
d_gene: -
CDR3aa: CASKRFGTGELFF

v_gene: TRBV19
j_gene: TRBJ2-7
d_gene: -
CDR3aa: CASSTGSHEQYF

v_gene: TRBV6-5
j_gene: TRBJ1-4
d_gene: TRBD1
CDR3aa: CASRDRGGQKLFF

v_gene: TRBV13
j_gene: TRBJ2-1
d_gene: TRBD2
CDR3aa: CASSFRLAGDFYNEQFF

v_gene: TRBV7-2
j_gene: TRBJ1-6
d_gene: TRBD1
CDR3aa: CASSLGTGGSYNSPLHF

v_gene: TRBV15
j_gene: TRBJ2-7
d_gene: -
CDR3aa: CATSRGPGQGYEQYF

v_gene: TRBV15
j_gene: TRBJ2-5
d_gene: TRBD2
CDR3aa: CATSRDPASGRAQYF

v_gene: TRBV2
j_gene: TRBJ1-1
d_gene: -
CDR3aa: CASSGTAQEAFF

v_gene: TRBV30
j_gene: TRBJ2-2
d_gene: -
CDR3aa: CAWSVSGIGELFF

v_gene: TRBV19
j_gene: TRBJ1-2
d_gene: -
CDR3aa: CASSLRVDYGYTF

v_gene: TRBV11-2
j_gene: TRBJ2-7
d_gene: TRBD2
CDR3aa: CASSYSGGYEQYF

v_gene: TRBV2
j_gene: TRBJ1-4
d_gene: -
CDR3aa: CASRREGEKLFF

v_gene: TRBV2
j_gene: TRBJ1-3
d_gene: TRBD1
CDR3aa: CASSGDRSGNTIYF

v_gene: TRBV29-1
j_gene: TRBJ1-1
d_gene: -
CDR3aa: CSVEDLRLQAFF

v_gene: TRBV11-2
j_gene: TRBJ2-3
d_gene: TRBD2
CDR3aa: CASSLLAGGQAQYF

v_gene: TRBV7-8
j_gene: TRBJ1-5
d_gene: -
CDR3aa: CASSLGQDYNQPQHF

v_gene: TRBV2
j_gene: TRBJ1-6
d_gene: TRBD1
CDR3aa: CASSSGQRNSPLHF

v_gene: TRBV5-1
j_gene: TRBJ2-1
d_gene: TRBD1
CDR3aa: CASSLGQGLLYNEQFF

v_gene: TRBV6-6
j_gene: TRBJ2-3
d_gene: -
CDR3aa: CASSYSYISTDTQYF

v_gene: TRBV19
j_gene: TRBJ2-7
d_gene: -
CDR3aa: CASSILAGASSYEQYF

v_gene: TRBV11-2
j_gene: TRBJ1-2
d_gene: TRBD1
CDR3aa: CASSLAGGGYGYTF